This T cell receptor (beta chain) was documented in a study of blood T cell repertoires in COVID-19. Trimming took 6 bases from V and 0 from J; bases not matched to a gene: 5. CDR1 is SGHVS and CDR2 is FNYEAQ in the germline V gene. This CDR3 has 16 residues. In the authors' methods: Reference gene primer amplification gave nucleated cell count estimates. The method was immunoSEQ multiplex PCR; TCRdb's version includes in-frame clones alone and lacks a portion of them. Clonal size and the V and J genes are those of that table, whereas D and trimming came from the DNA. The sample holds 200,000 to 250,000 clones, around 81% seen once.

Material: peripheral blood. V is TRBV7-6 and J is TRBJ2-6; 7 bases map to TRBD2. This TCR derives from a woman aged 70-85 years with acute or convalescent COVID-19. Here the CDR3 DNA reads TGTGCCAGCAGGTCCGGGGGGTACTCTGGGGCCAACGTCCTGACTTTC. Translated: CASRSGGYSGANVLTF.